The rows below give T cell receptor beta chains drawn from one sample of a study of CD4+ T cells in melanoma. Sequenced by immunoSEQ multiplex PCR; TCRdb stores in-frame clones only, minus some. This sample has 13,000 to 15,000 clones, with about 70% found just once. The sample comprised cells from a culture (not recorded whether cultured in vitro). Receptor source: a human donor with melanoma. Both conserved end residues are part of each CDR3. D genes are given only for firm matches. Clone size is shown for a subset of rows, as once, few, many or a class of expanded clone.

d_call j_call cdr3_length v_call clone_size cdr3_aa cdr3_nt
. TRBJ1-2 14 TRBV6-1 . CASSERGSKRGYTF TGTGCCAGCAGTGAAAGGGGCAGTAAAAGGGGCTACACCTTC
TRBD2 TRBJ2-4 17 TRBV11-2 . CASSPWTSSSSKNIQYF TGTGCCAGCAGCCCATGGACTAGCTCTTCATCCAAAAACATTCAGTACTTC
TRBD1 TRBJ1-2 14 TRBV5-4 . CASGDRGLRYGYTF TGTGCCAGCGGAGACAGGGGGCTTCGGTATGGCTACACCTTC
. TRBJ1-1 15 TRBV5-1 . CASSLVPGIDTEAFF TGCGCCAGCAGCTTAGTTCCGGGAATTGACACTGAAGCTTTCTTT
. TRBJ2-6 19 TRBV5-1 . CASRGGTASPHSGANVLTF TGCGCCAGCAGGGGGGGGACAGCGAGTCCCCACTCTGGGGCCAACGTCCTGACTTTC
TRBD2 TRBJ2-5 16 TRBV5-1 . CASCRSSGGPTETQYF TGCGCCAGCTGTAGGTCTAGCGGGGGCCCTACCGAGACCCAGTACTTC
. TRBJ1-6 13 TRBV28 . CAFQQGWNSPLHF TGTGCCTTCCAGCAGGGTTGGAATTCACCCCTCCACTTT
. TRBJ1-2 13 TRBV5-5 few CASSFAGIYGYTF TGTGCCAGCAGCTTTGCCGGGATCTATGGCTACACCTTC
. TRBJ2-3 15 TRBV7-9 . CASSLDPGRGDTQYF TGTGCCAGCAGCTTAGACCCGGGGCGTGGAGATACGCAGTATTTT
. TRBJ2-5 12 TRBV13 . CASSLDTETQYF TGTGCCAGCAGCTTAGACACGGAGACCCAGTACTTC
. TRBJ1-2 15 TRBV19 . CASSWGLSGMYGYTF TGTGCCAGCAGCTGGGGCCTCTCGGGGATGTATGGCTACACCTTC
. TRBJ1-5 15 TRBV6-1 . CASSDRRGGNQPQHF TGTGCCAGCAGTGACCGGAGGGGAGGCAATCAGCCCCAGCATTTT
. TRBJ2-1 16 TRBV7-6 . CASSLRLVEVSGEQFF TGTGCCAGCAGCTTAAGGCTAGTAGAAGTATCCGGTGAGCAGTTCTTC
. TRBJ2-7 14 TRBV7-6 . CASSLGQVSAEQYF TGTGCCAGCAGCTTAGGCCAGGTCTCCGCCGAGCAGTACTTC
. TRBJ2-7 15 TRBV11-2 . CASSQIKGLHYEQYF TGTGCCAGCAGCCAAATCAAGGGACTGCACTACGAGCAGTACTTC
. TRBJ1-2 15 TRBV19 . CASSLDRATNYGYTF TGTGCCAGTAGCCTGGACAGAGCCACAAACTATGGCTACACCTTC
TRBD1 TRBJ1-3 16 TRBV5-1 . CASSPYGTGGLNTIYF TGCGCCAGCAGCCCGTATGGGACAGGAGGGTTGAACACCATATATTTT
TRBD1 TRBJ1-5 14 TRBV6-1 . CASSEDPRTGHKHF TGTGCCAGCAGTGAAGACCCCCGGACAGGACATAAGCATTTT
. TRBJ2-7 14 TRBV27 . CASSLNGQSYEQYF TGTGCCAGCAGTTTAAATGGACAGTCCTACGAGCAGTACTTC
. TRBJ2-7 13 TRBV2 . CASRAGDSYEQYF TGTGCCAGCAGGGCAGGGGATTCCTACGAGCAGTACTTC
TRBD2 TRBJ2-5 13 TRBV7-3 . CASSPGGGETQYF TGTGCCAGCAGCCCGGGGGGTGGTGAGACCCAGTACTTC
. TRBJ2-7 15 TRBV6-5 few CASRPRLLGVYEQYF TGTGCCAGCAGACCCCGACTTTTGGGGGTCTACGAGCAGTACTTC
. TRBJ2-7 16 TRBV5-1 few CASSLGQGGYSYEQYF TGCGCCAGCAGCTTGGGCCAGGGGGGTTACTCCTACGAGCAGTACTTC
. TRBJ2-5 11 TRBV18 once CASSGQETQYF TGTGCCAGCTCAGGACAAGAGACCCAGTACTTC
. TRBJ2-1 15 TRBV5-1 . CASRSGPGLDNEQFF TGCGCCAGCAGGTCGGGACCGGGACTCGACAATGAGCAGTTCTTC
. TRBJ1-1 13 TRBV25-1 . CASSASPRVSAFF TGTGCCAGCAGTGCGTCCCCCAGGGTCTCAGCTTTCTTT
TRBD1 TRBJ2-5 14 TRBV27 . CASSFGRGLETQYF TGTGCCAGCAGTTTTGGCAGGGGGCTTGAGACCCAGTACTTC
. TRBJ1-2 14 TRBV18 . CASSPLETINGYTF TGTGCCAGCTCACCACTCGAGACTATCAATGGCTACACCTTC
TRBD1 TRBJ1-2 15 TRBV5-1 . CASSFWDRSIYGYTF TGCGCCAGCAGCTTTTGGGACAGGAGCATCTATGGCTACACCTTC
TRBD2 TRBJ2-5 15 TRBV28 . CASSTLGGSQETQYF TGTGCCAGCAGTACACTCGGGGGGAGCCAAGAGACCCAGTACTTC
. TRBJ2-2 12 TRBV7-9 few CASSYRAGELFF TGTGCCAGCAGTTATAGGGCCGGGGAGCTGTTTTTT
. TRBJ2-7 13 TRBV6-1 . CASSVRGYYEQYF TGTGCCAGCAGTGTCAGGGGATACTACGAGCAGTACTTC
. TRBJ1-4 15 TRBV6-1 . CASRSGGSGNEKLFF TGTGCCAGCAGATCCGGGGGGTCTGGTAATGAAAAACTGTTTTTT
TRBD2 TRBJ2-1 16 TRBV5-4 . CASSLKSGGARNEQFF TGTGCCAGCAGCTTGAAAAGCGGGGGGGCCCGTAATGAGCAGTTCTTC
. TRBJ1-2 15 TRBV10-3 . CAISESIGTNYGYTF TGTGCCATCAGTGAGTCTATCGGGACTAACTATGGCTACACCTTC
TRBD2 TRBJ2-5 20 TRBV19 medium-sized CASSIEAPRGLAGLEETQYF TGTGCCAGTAGTATAGAGGCCCCCCGAGGACTAGCGGGGTTAGAGGAGACCCAGTACTTC
TRBD1 TRBJ1-1 17 TRBV6-1 few CASSASRGLGTGGGAFF TGTGCCAGCAGTGCTTCAAGAGGTCTCGGGACAGGGGGTGGAGCTTTCTTT
. TRBJ1-6 13 TRBV5-1 . CASSPRGNSPLHF TGCGCCAGCAGCCCAAGAGGTAATTCACCCCTCCACTTT
. TRBJ2-2 15 TRBV6-5 . CASSYSQIFTGELFF TGTGCCAGCAGTTATAGTCAGATATTCACCGGGGAGCTGTTTTTT
. TRBJ1-2 16 TRBV5-1 few CASSLPKGAHPYGYTF TGCGCCAGCAGCTTGCCTAAAGGGGCTCATCCCTATGGCTACACCTTC
. TRBJ1-6 13 TRBV2 . CASRGGGNSPLHF TGTGCCAGCCGGGGAGGGGGAAATTCACCCCTCCACTTT
. TRBJ1-6 16 TRBV11-2 . CASSLGSGFYNSPLHF TGTGCCAGCAGCTTAGGATCGGGTTTCTATAATTCACCCCTCCACTTT
. TRBJ2-4 14 TRBV28 . CASSISGTKNIQYF TGTGCCAGCAGTATTAGCGGCACAAAAAACATTCAGTACTTC
. TRBJ2-2 14 TRBV4-2 once CASTGDTGPGELFF TGTGCCAGCACCGGTGATACAGGGCCCGGGGAGCTGTTTTTT
. TRBJ2-1 13 TRBV7-9 once CASSLEARVWQFF TGTGCCAGCAGCTTAGAAGCTAGGGTTTGGCAGTTCTTC
TRBD1 TRBJ2-1 15 TRBV25-1 . CASSDYRGRIGEQFF TGTGCCAGCAGTGACTACAGGGGGCGCATAGGTGAGCAGTTCTTC
TRBD2 TRBJ2-3 15 TRBV7-2 few CASRLAGGPTDTQYF TGTGCCAGCAGATTAGCGGGGGGGCCCACAGATACGCAGTATTTT
. TRBJ2-5 15 TRBV7-2 . CASSLQYGAGETQYF TGTGCCAGCAGCTTGCAGTACGGGGCGGGGGAGACCCAGTACTTC
. TRBJ1-4 13 TRBV6-5 . CASSTRAREKLFF TGTGCCAGCAGCACCAGGGCTCGTGAAAAACTGTTTTTT
TRBD1 TRBJ1-1 14 TRBV2 . CASSASQGGTEAFF TGTGCCAGCAGTGCCTCGCAGGGGGGCACTGAAGCTTTCTTT
TRBD2 TRBJ2-3 14 TRBV10-3 . CATSGGSGTDTQYF TGTGCCACAAGCGGGGGTTCCGGCACAGATACGCAGTATTTT
. TRBJ2-3 12 TRBV19 . CATKTVPDTQYF TGTGCCACCAAGACAGTCCCAGATACGCAGTATTTT
. TRBJ1-4 14 TRBV9 . CASSVGMMNEKLFF TGTGCCAGCAGCGTCGGGATGATGAATGAAAAACTGTTTTTT
TRBD2 TRBJ2-3 15 TRBV2 . CASKTSGGLRDTQYF TGTGCCAGCAAGACTAGCGGGGGGCTAAGAGATACGCAGTATTTT
. TRBJ1-4 16 TRBV30 . CAWSRAGRATNEKLFF TGTGCCTGGAGTAGAGCAGGGCGAGCAACTAATGAAAAACTGTTTTTT
TRBD1 TRBJ2-7 13 TRBV29-1 . CSAKAGTDYEQYF TGCAGCGCCAAGGCCGGGACAGACTACGAGCAGTACTTC
. TRBJ1-2 14 TRBV5-6 once CASSLSRYSGGYTF TGTGCCAGCAGCTTGAGTCGGTACTCTGGAGGCTACACCTTC
TRBD1 TRBJ1-2 14 TRBV5-6 . CASGDRGLRYGYTF TGTGCCAGCGGAGACAGGGGGCTTCGGTATGGCTACACCTTC
TRBD1 TRBJ2-2 14 TRBV2 . CASRTGGNTGELFF TGTGCCAGCCGGACAGGGGGTAACACCGGGGAGCTGTTTTTT